This T cell receptor beta chain was retrieved from a study of monozygotic twins with cystic fibrosis. As to this clone: Its antigen remains unidentified.

General observations from the study: Monozygotic CF twin pairs shared significantly more nucleotide-identical clonotypes than unrelated CF individuals did. J usage was most co-twin-similar in 8 of 16 pairs, V in 13. Median Simpson clonality of approximately 0.0088 suggested naive T cells predominated.

Clones were sequenced by immunoSEQ multiplex PCR, and TCRdb holds only the in-frame ones, with some missing. This repertoire shows some 22,000 clones, about 97% found once; its top ten account for 0.12% to 0.15%. The CDR3 is 13 amino acids. Germline CDR1 and CDR2: SGHNT and YENEEA. V shed 5 bases and J shed 0 bases, with 7 bases lying between them. Sequencing was carried out using blood. The sequence was obtained from a girl aged 10 to 17 with cystic fibrosis. This chain connects TRBV11-3 to TRBJ2-5, with D uncertain. The CDR3 nucleotides read TGTGCCAGCAGCGTCGGATACCAAGAGACCCAGTACTTC. It yields the protein CASSVGYQETQYF.